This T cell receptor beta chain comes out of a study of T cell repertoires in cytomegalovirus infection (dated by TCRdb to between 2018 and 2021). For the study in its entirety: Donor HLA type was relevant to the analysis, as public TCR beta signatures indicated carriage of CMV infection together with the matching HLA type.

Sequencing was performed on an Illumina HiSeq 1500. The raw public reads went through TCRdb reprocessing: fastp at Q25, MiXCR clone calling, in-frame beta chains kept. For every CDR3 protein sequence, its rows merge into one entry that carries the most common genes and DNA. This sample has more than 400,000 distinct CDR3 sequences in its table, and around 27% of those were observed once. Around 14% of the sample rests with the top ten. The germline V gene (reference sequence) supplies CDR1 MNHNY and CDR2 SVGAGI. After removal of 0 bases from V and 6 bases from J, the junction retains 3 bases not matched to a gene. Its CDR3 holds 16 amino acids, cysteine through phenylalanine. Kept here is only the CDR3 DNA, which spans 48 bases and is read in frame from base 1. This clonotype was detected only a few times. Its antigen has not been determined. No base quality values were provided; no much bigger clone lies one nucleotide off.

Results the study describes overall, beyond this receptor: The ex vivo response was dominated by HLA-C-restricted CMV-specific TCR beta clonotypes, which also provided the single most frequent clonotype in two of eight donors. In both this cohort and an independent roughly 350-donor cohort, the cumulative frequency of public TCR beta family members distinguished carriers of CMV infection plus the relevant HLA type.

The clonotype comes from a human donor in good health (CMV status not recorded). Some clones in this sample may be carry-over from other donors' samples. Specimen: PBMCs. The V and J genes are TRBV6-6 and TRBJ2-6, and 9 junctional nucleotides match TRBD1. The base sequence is TGTGCCAGCAGTTACTCCGGGACAGGGTTGGCCAACGTCCTGACTTTC. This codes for CASSYSGTGLANVLTF.